Only a few counts were recorded for the clone carrying this T cell receptor beta chain. Its antigen is still unknown. Generated by immunoSEQ multiplex PCR, the TCRdb table keeps only in-frame clones and is missing some. The top ten hold roughly 19% of the sample, which has 25,000 to 30,000 clones, approximately 86% seen once. Germline assignment: CDR1 MGHRA and CDR2 YSYEKL. The CDR3 extends over 14 amino acids. With 1 base removed from V and 2 bases from J, the gap between germline ends came to 5 bases. This entry belongs to a study of OX40 agonist ivuxolimab in advanced cancers. About the study: Aged about 20 to 80 with a mean of 60 years, they were under 85% male.

Study-wide findings and caveats: At doses 0.1 to 3.0 mg/kg, CD4+ and CD8+ clones expanded.

The specimen comprised CD4+ or CD8+ T cells sorted from blood, sampled in a trial of the OX40 agonist ivuxolimab. The chain combines TRBV4-1 with TRBJ2-2, with D unclear. The clonotype originates from an adult with an advanced solid tumor such as melanoma, head and neck, liver or kidney cancer. CDR3 sequence: CASSQVGNTGELFF. The CDR3 coding sequence is TGCGCCAGCAGCCAAGTCGGTAACACCGGGGAGCTGTTTTTT.